These T cell receptor beta chains were read from a single sample in a study of radiotherapy plus CTLA-4 blockade in lung cancer. The assay was immunoSEQ multiplex PCR, and TCRdb's table has in-frame clones only and misses some. This sample yields about 72,000 clones, of which roughly 78% are seen a single time; 7.1% belongs to the top ten. The sample consisted of peripheral blood, taken from a patient treated with radiotherapy plus ipilimumab. These receptors were obtained from a human donor with non-small cell lung cancer who had a complete response to radiotherapy plus ipilimumab. Both conserved end residues are part of each CDR3. The D gene is left open where the match is weak. Not all rows give a size; the values are once, few, many and, for expanded clones, a class.

cdr3_aa: CASSIGQGARNQPQHF
cdr3_nt: TGTGCCAGCAGCATCGGACAGGGGGCGCGAAATCAGCCCCAGCATTTT
clone_size: .
v_call: TRBV13
j_call: TRBJ1-5
d_call: TRBD1

cdr3_aa: CASSLGLLRDTEAFF
cdr3_nt: TGTGCCAGCAGCTTGGGTCTACTCAGAGACACTGAAGCTTTCTTT
clone_size: .
v_call: TRBV5-4
j_call: TRBJ1-1
d_call: .

cdr3_aa: CASSLGGGTGELFF
cdr3_nt: TGTGCCAGCAGCTTAGGAGGGGGCACCGGGGAGCTGTTTTTT
clone_size: .
v_call: TRBV11-3
j_call: TRBJ2-2
d_call: .

cdr3_aa: CASSYRDSHDGYTF
cdr3_nt: TGTGCCAGCAGTTATCGGGACAGTCACGATGGCTACACCTTC
clone_size: .
v_call: TRBV27
j_call: TRBJ1-2
d_call: TRBD1

cdr3_aa: CASSPDRNNEQFF
cdr3_nt: TGTGCCAGCAGCCCGGACCGCAACAATGAGCAGTTCTTC
clone_size: once
v_call: TRBV6-1
j_call: TRBJ2-1
d_call: .

cdr3_aa: CASSLGQLNTEAFF
cdr3_nt: TGTGCCAGCAGCTTGGGACAGCTTAACACTGAAGCTTTCTTT
clone_size: medium-sized
v_call: TRBV7-9
j_call: TRBJ1-1
d_call: TRBD1

cdr3_aa: CASSSTDTQYF
cdr3_nt: TGCGCCAGCAGCTCGACAGATACGCAGTATTTT
clone_size: .
v_call: TRBV5-1
j_call: TRBJ2-3
d_call: .

cdr3_aa: CASSEVQGAGQPQHF
cdr3_nt: TGTGCCAGCAGTGAAGTACAGGGGGCTGGACAGCCCCAGCATTTT
clone_size: .
v_call: TRBV2
j_call: TRBJ1-5
d_call: TRBD1

cdr3_aa: CASSPSTGGLTEAFF
cdr3_nt: TGCGCCAGCAGCCCCTCGACAGGAGGATTGACTGAAGCTTTCTTT
clone_size: .
v_call: TRBV5-1
j_call: TRBJ1-1
d_call: .

cdr3_aa: CASSGGGAHEQFF
cdr3_nt: TGTGCCAGCAGTGGCGGGGGGGCCCATGAGCAGTTCTTC
clone_size: .
v_call: TRBV2
j_call: TRBJ2-1
d_call: TRBD2

cdr3_aa: CASSPSSKTGRNEQFF
cdr3_nt: TGTGCCAGCAGTCCCTCCTCGAAGACAGGCAGGAATGAGCAGTTCTTC
clone_size: few
v_call: TRBV27
j_call: TRBJ2-1
d_call: .

cdr3_aa: CASSSILSGANVLTF
cdr3_nt: TGTGCCAGCAGCTCCATTCTATCTGGGGCCAACGTCCTGACTTTC
clone_size: .
v_call: TRBV7-2
j_call: TRBJ2-6
d_call: .

cdr3_aa: CASSFGQGLNTEAFF
cdr3_nt: TGTGCCAGCAGCTTCGGACAGGGTTTGAACACTGAAGCTTTCTTT
clone_size: .
v_call: TRBV7-2
j_call: TRBJ1-1
d_call: TRBD1

cdr3_aa: CASSIDRGSTEAFF
cdr3_nt: TGTGCCAGTAGTATCGACAGGGGATCCACTGAAGCTTTCTTT
clone_size: .
v_call: TRBV19
j_call: TRBJ1-1
d_call: TRBD1

cdr3_aa: CASSYVEWKQETQYF
cdr3_nt: TGTGCCAGCAGTTACGTAGAATGGAAGCAAGAGACCCAGTACTTC
clone_size: .
v_call: TRBV6-6
j_call: TRBJ2-5
d_call: .

cdr3_aa: CATSRRLSGGSYNEQFF
cdr3_nt: TGTGCCACCAGCCGTCGTCTAAGTGGTGGCTCCTACAATGAGCAGTTCTTC
clone_size: .
v_call: TRBV15
j_call: TRBJ2-1
d_call: .

cdr3_aa: CASTTGAYSGANVLTF
cdr3_nt: TGCGCCAGCACGACAGGGGCCTACTCTGGGGCCAACGTCCTGACTTTC
clone_size: .
v_call: TRBV5-1
j_call: TRBJ2-6
d_call: TRBD1

cdr3_aa: CASSGGQWTEAFF
cdr3_nt: TGCGCCAGCAGCGGGGGACAGTGGACTGAAGCTTTCTTT
clone_size: .
v_call: TRBV10-2
j_call: TRBJ1-1
d_call: TRBD1

cdr3_aa: CASSVEGLWPQHF
cdr3_nt: TGTGCCAGCAGCGTCGAAGGTCTCTGGCCCCAGCATTTT
clone_size: few
v_call: TRBV5-6
j_call: TRBJ1-5
d_call: .

cdr3_aa: CASSPRAGPNQPQHF
cdr3_nt: TGCGCCAGCAGCCCCCGGGCGGGGCCTAATCAGCCCCAGCATTTT
clone_size: .
v_call: TRBV4-1
j_call: TRBJ1-5
d_call: .

cdr3_aa: CASSYMQYNEQFF
cdr3_nt: TGTGCCAGCAGTTATATGCAGTACAATGAGCAGTTCTTC
clone_size: .
v_call: TRBV6-5
j_call: TRBJ2-1
d_call: .

cdr3_aa: CASSEWRTDTQYF
cdr3_nt: TGTGCCAGCAGTGAGTGGCGCACAGATACGCAGTATTTT
clone_size: .
v_call: TRBV2
j_call: TRBJ2-3
d_call: .

cdr3_aa: CASSDHLSGGVETQYF
cdr3_nt: TGTGCCAGCAGTGACCATTTGAGCGGGGGGGTAGAGACCCAGTACTTC
clone_size: .
v_call: TRBV25-1
j_call: TRBJ2-5
d_call: TRBD2

cdr3_aa: CAISDPGQNQPQHF
cdr3_nt: TGTGCCATCAGTGACCCGGGACAGAATCAGCCCCAGCATTTT
clone_size: few
v_call: TRBV10-3
j_call: TRBJ1-5
d_call: TRBD1

cdr3_aa: CAIMGVGSRNEQFF
cdr3_nt: TGTGCCATCATGGGGGTGGGATCTAGGAATGAGCAGTTCTTC
clone_size: .
v_call: TRBV10-3
j_call: TRBJ2-1
d_call: .

cdr3_aa: CASSLGADTKAFF
cdr3_nt: TGTGCCAGCAGCTTAGGGGCCGACACAAAAGCTTTCTTT
clone_size: .
v_call: TRBV7-2
j_call: TRBJ1-1
d_call: .

cdr3_aa: CAISEGRTGVGGGQFF
cdr3_nt: TGTGCCATCAGTGAGGGGAGGACAGGGGTGGGTGGAGGGCAGTTCTTC
clone_size: .
v_call: TRBV10-3
j_call: TRBJ2-1
d_call: TRBD1

cdr3_aa: CASSSHGRGYGYTF
cdr3_nt: TGTGCCAGCAGCTCCCACGGAAGGGGCTATGGCTACACCTTC
clone_size: few
v_call: TRBV7-9
j_call: TRBJ1-2
d_call: .

cdr3_aa: CASSTDTQYF
cdr3_nt: TGTGCCAGCAGCACAGATACGCAGTATTTT
clone_size: .
v_call: TRBV7-2
j_call: TRBJ2-3
d_call: .

cdr3_aa: CASSQDLDRVANYGYTF
cdr3_nt: TGCGCCAGCAGCCAAGACTTGGACAGGGTCGCTAACTATGGCTACACCTTC
clone_size: few
v_call: TRBV4-3
j_call: TRBJ1-2
d_call: TRBD1

cdr3_aa: CASSSQGPSGRGTGELFF
cdr3_nt: TGTGCCAGCAGCTCCCAGGGGCCTAGCGGGAGAGGGACCGGGGAGCTGTTTTTT
clone_size: .
v_call: TRBV7-2
j_call: TRBJ2-2
d_call: TRBD2

cdr3_aa: CAWSRDSVGANVLTF
cdr3_nt: TGTGCCTGGAGCCGGGACAGTGTTGGGGCCAACGTCCTGACTTTC
clone_size: .
v_call: TRBV30
j_call: TRBJ2-6
d_call: TRBD1

cdr3_aa: CASSPSRGGPETQYF
cdr3_nt: TGTGCCAGCAGTCCATCGAGAGGGGGCCCCGAGACCCAGTACTTC
clone_size: .
v_call: TRBV6-5
j_call: TRBJ2-5
d_call: TRBD1